Shown below are 15 T cell receptor beta chains from a single sample sequenced in a study of OX40 agonist ivuxolimab in advanced cancers. Libraries were prepared by immunoSEQ multiplex PCR; TCRdb keeps only in-frame clonotypes and omits some of them. In the table there are 89,000 or so clones, 91% of which are singletons. The sample here was CD4+ or CD8+ T cells sorted from blood, taken in a trial of the OX40 agonist ivuxolimab. The receptors stem from an adult with an advanced solid tumor such as melanoma, head and neck, liver or kidney cancer.

The chain has TRBV4-2 and TRBJ1-5; no definite D call. The CDR3 runs to 20 residues. With 4 bases removed from V and 1 base from J, the gap between germline ends came to 26 bases. Germline V lookup: CDR1 LGHNA, CDR2 YNFKEQ. The chain's CDR3 is CASSLGAGSSRSLSNQPQHF. Written as DNA, the CDR3 is TGTGCCAGCAGCCTTGGAGCCGGGTCTTCGCGCAGCCTAAGCAATCAGCCCCAGCATTTT.

V gene TRBV28 combines with J gene TRBJ1-2; the D is unclear. This CDR3 is built from 15 residues. CDR1 and CDR2 from the germline V gene are MDHEN and SYDVKM. V lost 5 bases and J lost 8, with 21 bases in between. The CDR3 bases are TGTGCCAGCAGTAGAGTTATACTGGGATTGTGGGGCTACACCTTC. Protein sequence: CASSRVILGLWGYTF.

This sequence joins TRBV27 and TRBJ2-2; no clear D gene. The CDR3 loop spans 13 amino acids. V was clipped by 3 bases and J by 3 bases, with 5 bases between them. The V gene's germline CDR1 is MNHEY and CDR2 SMNVEV (reference sequence). The CDR3 loop is CASSFPDTGELFF. CDR3 coding DNA: TGTGCCAGCAGTTTCCCCGACACCGGGGAGCTGTTTTTT.

The CDR3 DNA sequence: TGTGCCAGCAGGAGGACTCGTTGGGATTACAATGAGCAGTTCTTC. It specifies CASRRTRWDYNEQFF. The rearrangement uses TRBV6-5 and TRBJ2-1; D possibly corresponds to TRBD2 (5 bases). CDR1 is MNHEY, CDR2 SVGAGI, per germline. This CDR3 region has 15 residues. The ends were cut back, 6 bases at V and 4 bases at J, with 16 bases in the middle.

V is TRBV15 and J is TRBJ1-2, with TRBD1 matching 8 bases. Trimming removed 4 bases from V and 8 bases from J; junction bases left unmatched: 9. This CDR3 comprises 14 residues. From germline, CDR1 is LNHNV and CDR2 YYDKDF (reference sequence). The CDR3 nucleotides are TGTGCCACCAGCACCGGACAGGGTGGCTTCGGCTACACCTTC. It specifies CATSTGQGGFGYTF. The full variable domain, completed using reference TRBV15 and TRBJ1-2, is DAMVIQNPRYQVTQFGKPVTLSCSQTLNHNVMYWYQQKSSQAPKLLFHYYDKDFNNEADTPDNFQSRRPNTSFCFLDIRSPGLGDTAMYLCATSTGQGGFGYTFGSGTRLTVV.

The chain carries TRBV6-5 and TRBJ1-1; D uncertain. This CDR3 contains 14 residues. The V gene lost 6 bases and the J gene lost 1 base, with 12 bases spanning the gap. Germline CDR1 reads MNHEY; CDR2 reads SVGAGI. CDR3 DNA sequence: TGTGCCAGCAGCCCGGACCTGGCGAACACTGAAGCTTTCTTT. Translation gives CASSPDLANTEAFF.

The rearrangement uses TRBV6-5 and TRBJ2-3; D might be TRBD1 or TRBD2, each matching 5 bases. Germline values: CDR1 MNHEY, CDR2 SVGAGI. With 2 bases removed from V and 2 bases from J, the gap between germline ends came to 11 bases. The CDR3 has 15 residues. The CDR3 sequence: CASSYGGGTTDTQYF. The CDR3 DNA reads as TGTGCCAGCAGTTACGGTGGGGGTACCACAGATACGCAGTATTTT.

This clone was seen a single time. V and J are TRBV4-3 and TRBJ2-1; no clear D gene. V lost 5 bases and J 10 bases, leaving 9 bases between the germline ends. The CDR3 contains 11 residues. Per the germline V gene, CDR1 is LGHNA and CDR2 is YSLEER. In nucleotides, the CDR3 is TGCGCCAGCAGCACTGGCAGAGAGCAGTTCTTC. Protein sequence: CASSTGREQFF.

The V call is TRBV14, the J call TRBJ2-1; 14 bases map to TRBD2. The V and J ends lost 3 bases and 9 bases, in that order; junction bases with no gene match: 4. This CDR3 contains 15 residues. From germline, CDR1 is SGHDN and CDR2 FVKESK. CDR3 sequence: CASSHQGLAGGEQFF. The CDR3, as DNA: TGTGCCAGCAGCCACCAAGGACTAGCGGGAGGTGAGCAGTTCTTC.

This clone was observed a handful of times. V gene TRBV4-3 combines with J gene TRBJ1-2, with a tentative D call TRBD1 (6 bases). V was pared by 6 bases and J by 0 bases, with 14 bases between. CDR1 is LGHNA and CDR2 is YSLEER in the germline V gene. This CDR3 is 15 amino acids long. The CDR3 region is CASRPGTTTNYGYTF. The CDR3 coding sequence is TGCGCCAGCAGGCCCGGGACAACAACTAACTATGGCTACACCTTC.

This sequence joins TRBV28 and TRBJ2-4, with 9 bases identical to TRBD2. J gave up 7 bases and V 2 bases, and 3 bases lay outside the gene matches. Germline CDR1 is MDHEN and CDR2 is SYDVKM. This CDR3 comprises 14 residues. CDR3 sequence (DNA): TGTGCCAGCAGTTTAGCGGGGGGGCAGAACATTCAGTACTTC. Protein sequence: CASSLAGGQNIQYF.

The genes are TRBV19 and TRBJ2-7; D uncertain. The CDR3 covers 14 residues. Germline CDR1 and CDR2: LNHDA and SQIVND (reference sequence). V lost 1 base and J 2 bases, leaving 9 bases between the germline ends. CDR3 bases: TGTGCCAGTAGTATAGGGGATGAGACCTACGAGCAGTACTTC. The encoded protein is CASSIGDETYEQYF. Supplemented by reference TRBV19 and TRBJ2-7, the full variable domain reads DGGITQSPKYLFRKEGQNVTLSCEQNLNHDAMYWYRQDPGQGLRLIYYSQIVNDFQKGDIAEGYSVSREKKESFPLTVTSAQKNPTAFYLCASSIGDETYEQYFGPGTRLTVT.

This chain connects TRBV7-9 to TRBJ1-1, with 8 bases aligning to TRBD1. V lost 5 bases to trimming and J lost 7 bases; unmatched junction nucleotides: 12. Germline V lookup: CDR1 SEHNR, CDR2 FQNEAQ (reference sequence). This CDR3 contains 15 residues. Here the CDR3 reads CASSEPGQAFREAFF. CDR3 nucleotides: TGTGCCAGCAGCGAACCGGGACAGGCTTTCCGTGAAGCTTTCTTT.

CDR3 bases: TGTGCCAGCAGCGTAGTGGCCACGAGCCCGTATGGCTACACCTTC. Translated, it gives CASSVVATSPYGYTF. The chain combines TRBV9 with TRBJ1-2; D call uncertain. Germline-derived CDR1 and CDR2 are SGDLS and YYNGEE. Trimming took off 0 bases at V and 5 bases at J, with 14 bases between the two ends. CDR3 size: 15 residues. The full variable domain, its missing parts supplied by reference TRBV9 and TRBJ1-2, is DSGVTQTPKHLITATGQRVTLRCSPRSGDLSVYWYQQSLDQGLQFLIQYYNGEERAKGNILERFSAQQFPDLHSELNLSSLELGDSALYFCASSVVATSPYGYTFGSGTRLTVV.

This sequence joins TRBV27 and TRBJ1-2; perhaps TRBD1 as D (5 bases). V was clipped by 0 bases and J by 8 bases, with 13 bases between them. CDR1 MNHEY and CDR2 SMNVEV come from the germline V gene (reference sequence). This CDR3 region has 14 residues. Here the CDR3 DNA reads TGTGCCAGCAGTTTATCCCCAGGGTCGGGGGGCTACACCTTC. Translated, it gives CASSLSPGSGGYTF.